This record concerns one T cell receptor (beta chain) sequence. Profiled with immunoSEQ multiplex PCR; TCRdb holds only in-frame clones, not every one. The data contain a few hundred thousand clones, roughly 80% of them singletons. Those who participated ranged in age from 18 to 89 years and resided in roughly 26 US areas. Which cohort a participant joined came from the clinical history participants gave. These data come from a study of blood T cell repertoires in COVID-19. Study at large: Collection of acute and convalescent COVID-19 samples took place in the United States, Italy and Spain. The cDNA or gDNA used as material had been derived from T cells, B-cell-depleted T cells, or PBMCs.

The source material was PBMCs or T cells enriched from blood (not recorded which). The sequence was collected from a man in his thirties or forties with acute COVID-19.

The CDR3: CASSEYAGLGQPQHF. The CDR3 DNA reads TGTGCCAGCAGTGAATATGCGGGACTGGGGCAGCCCCAGCATTTT. The gene calls are TRBV25-1 and TRBJ1-5; possible D gene TRBD1, 5 bases. The CDR3 consists of 15 residues. Trimming took off 0 bases at V and 7 bases at J, with 13 bases between the two ends. The germline CDR1 and CDR2 sequences are MGHDK and SYGVNS.